These 29 T cell receptor beta chains originate from one sample sequenced in a study of blood T cell repertoires in COVID-19. Generated by immunoSEQ multiplex PCR, the TCRdb table keeps only in-frame clones and is missing some. The sample lists roughly 200,000 clones; 70% to 90% were seen once. The sequencing sample was made of peripheral blood. Receptors were obtained from a man aged 55 to 70 with acute or convalescent COVID-19.

This clone came up a few times. J is TRBJ2-7 and V is TRBV2; 9 nucleotides agree with TRBD1. Germline V gene data show CDR1 as SNHLY and CDR2 as FYNNEI. This CDR3 contains 14 residues. V gave up 4 bases and J gave up 2 bases; unmatched junction bases: 3. The CDR3: CASSGGQGPYEQYF. The CDR3 DNA is TGTGCCAGCAGTGGCGGACAGGGGCCCTACGAGCAGTACTTC.

This chain uses TRBV9 with TRBJ1-1, with a tentative D call TRBD1 (6 bases). The CDR3 runs to 15 residues. The germline gives CDR1 SGDLS, CDR2 YYNGEE. Trimming removed 0 bases at V and 6 bases at J, with 15 bases between. The CDR3 DNA reads as TGTGCCAGCAGCGTAGAGCCCCAGGGGAGGGCTGAAGCTTTCTTT. Amino acids: CASSVEPQGRAEAFF.

The gene calls are TRBV19 and TRBJ1-4; D is unclear. The CDR3 length is 15 residues. Trimming pared 0 bases from V and 4 bases from J, leaving 9 bases between. Germline V gene sequence: CDR1 LNHDA, CDR2 SQIVND (reference sequence). The CDR3 is CASSIEGLYNEKLFF. The CDR3 nucleotides read TGTGCCAGTAGTATAGAAGGACTGTATAATGAAAAACTGTTTTTT.

The rearrangement joins TRBV2 to TRBJ1-3; 9 positions agree with TRBD1. With 6 bases clipped from V and 1 base from J, the junction kept 4 bases outside the gene matches. The CDR3 has 15 residues. CDR1 and CDR2 from the germline V gene are SNHLY and FYNNEI. The CDR3 sequence: CASRRTGESGNTIYF. The CDR3 DNA reads TGTGCCAGCAGGCGGACAGGGGAATCTGGAAACACCATATATTTT.

The rearrangement uses TRBV7-9 and TRBJ2-1; TRBD1 matches 7 bases. The CDR3 is made up of 15 amino acids. The germline V gene encodes CDR1 SEHNR and CDR2 FQNEAQ (reference sequence). The V and J ends lost 5 bases and 4 bases, in that order; junction bases with no gene match: 8. The DNA of the CDR3 is TGTGCCAGCAGCCATACAGGGGAAAGGTACAATGAGCAGTTCTTC. It translates to CASSHTGERYNEQFF.

This clone was counted a single time. The chain links TRBV5-1 to TRBJ2-5; a possible D gene is TRBD2 (5 bases). V dropped 5 bases and J dropped 5 bases, with 19 bases sitting between them. The CDR3 has 15 residues. Germline CDR1 reads SGHRS; CDR2 reads YFSETQ. This CDR3 is CASRPTWVGAETQYF. CDR3 nucleotides: TGCGCCAGCAGACCTACTTGGGTGGGAGCGGAGACCCAGTACTTC.

V is TRBV29-1 and J is TRBJ1-1; 9 bases line up with TRBD1. The germline CDR1 and CDR2 sequences are SQVTM and ANQGSEA. CDR3 size: 14 residues. Unmatched junction bases numbered 6, after V lost 6 bases and J lost 1 base. The CDR3 DNA reads TGCAGCGTGGGACAGGGCGGACAGAACACTGAAGCTTTCTTT. It translates to CSVGQGGQNTEAFF.

V is TRBV27 and J is TRBJ2-1; 8 bases agree with TRBD1. CDR3 length: 15 residues. Germline values: CDR1 MNHEY, CDR2 SMNVEV (reference sequence). The ends lost 8 bases at V and 0 bases at J; junction bases unmatched: 6. The CDR3 DNA sequence: TGTGCCAGCGGCGAGACAGGGGTCTCCTACAATGAGCAGTTCTTC. Translating it yields CASGETGVSYNEQFF.

The V gene is TRBV5-4, the J gene TRBJ2-7; 9 bases agree with TRBD1. There are 13 residues in the CDR3. The J segment lost 6 bases and the V segment lost 3 bases, leaving 4 bases of the junction unmatched. Germline V lookup: CDR1 SGHNT, CDR2 YYREEE (reference sequence). CDR3 region: CASSWTGEGEQYF. The CDR3 DNA sequence: TGTGCCAGCAGCTGGACAGGGGAAGGCGAGCAGTACTTC.

The V gene is TRBV28, the J gene TRBJ2-7; D is perhaps TRBD2 (6 bases). This CDR3 has 13 residues. Germline V gives CDR1 MDHEN, CDR2 SYDVKM. Trimming shortened V by 4 bases and J by 4 bases, and 11 bases separated the two germline ends. DNA for the CDR3: TGTGCCAGCAGTTCGCCGACTAGATACGAGCAGTACTTC. Protein sequence: CASSSPTRYEQYF. The complete variable domain, with remaining parts taken from reference TRBV28 and TRBJ2-7, reads DVKVTQSSRYLVKRTGEKVFLECVQDMDHENMFWYRQDPGLGLRLIYFSYDVKMKEKGDIPEGYSVSREKKERFSLILESASTNQTSMYLCASSSPTRYEQYFGPGTRLTVT.

V gene TRBV18 combines with J gene TRBJ2-1; 13 bases line up with TRBD2. After removal of 3 bases from V and 2 bases from J, the junction contained 13 bases not matched to a gene. The CDR3 has 20 amino acids. CDR1 KGHSH and CDR2 LQKENI come from the germline V gene. The CDR3: CASSPLDRALAGGPYNEQFF. DNA of the CDR3: TGTGCCAGCTCACCTCTGGACAGGGCACTAGCGGGAGGGCCCTACAATGAGCAGTTCTTC.

V is TRBV21-1 and J is TRBJ2-3; the DNA was not used to check the table's D call, TRBD2. TRBV21-1 is designated a pseudogene. There are 16 residues in the CDR3. This CDR3 reads CASSKGSSALTDTQYF. CDR3 nucleotide sequence: TGTGCCAGCAGCAAAGGGTCTAGCGCACTCACAGATACGCAGTATTTT.

V is TRBV7-9 and J is TRBJ2-2; D unclear. CDR1 and CDR2 from the germline V gene are SEHNR and FQNEAQ (reference sequence). The germline V and J ends were trimmed by 5 bases and 1 base, with 8 bases remaining between them. The CDR3 is 14 amino acids. DNA for the CDR3: TGTGCCAGCAGCCCCTCAGAGAACACCGGGGAGCTGTTTTTT. This encodes CASSPSENTGELFF.

This sequence joins TRBV5-1 and TRBJ2-7, with 9 bases lining up with TRBD1. V shed 6 bases and J 5 bases; nucleotides not matched to a gene: 6. Germline V CDR1 and CDR2: SGHRS, YFSETQ. This CDR3 is built from 13 residues. In nucleotides, the CDR3 is TGCGCCAGCAACGTACAGGGGGCCGACGAGCAGTACTTC. It is translated as CASNVQGADEQYF.

This clone came up once. The chain combines TRBV5-1 with TRBJ2-1; weak D call: TRBD2 (7 bases). Germline values: CDR1 SGHRS, CDR2 YFSETQ. The CDR3 spans 12 residues. V dropped 4 bases and J dropped 7 bases, with 9 bases sitting between them. CDR3: CASSGRGNEQFF. CDR3 sequence (DNA): TGCGCCAGCAGCGGGAGGGGGAATGAGCAGTTCTTC.

A word on this clone: At the DNA level, this CDR3 is encoded by other sequences in the same sample as well. This rearrangement joins TRBV5-1 to TRBJ1-1; TRBD1 might be the D (5 bases). V lost 2 bases and J lost 6, with 11 bases in between. The CDR3 has 13 residues. CDR1 and CDR2 (germline): SGHRS, YFSETQ. CDR3 sequence (DNA): TGCGCCAGCAGCTTAGGAGGGGCACCTGAAGCTTTCTTT. It codes for CASSLGGAPEAFF.

The V and J genes are TRBV27 and TRBJ1-4; 11 bases align to TRBD1. CDR1 is MNHEY, CDR2 SMNVEV, per germline (reference sequence). V was clipped by 5 bases and J by 2 bases; unmatched bases: 7. The CDR3 has 17 amino acids. The CDR3 spells CASSLRTGGGTNEKLFF. The CDR3 coding sequence is TGTGCCAGCAGTCTCAGGACAGGGGGCGGGACTAATGAAAAACTGTTTTTT.

This chain uses TRBV27 with TRBJ2-1, with D maybe TRBD2 (7 bases). The CDR3 runs 14 residues. V gave up 2 bases and J gave up 6 bases, with 11 bases separating them. CDR1 is MNHEY, CDR2 SMNVEV, per germline (reference sequence). DNA of the CDR3: TGTGCCAGCAGTTTACGGGGAGGGGGCAATGAGCAGTTCTTC. Amino acid sequence: CASSLRGGGNEQFF.

There are a few counts of this clone. Other nucleotide sequences in the sample specify the same CDR3. The V call is TRBV5-1, the J call TRBJ1-3; D gene ambiguous. The CDR3 contains 15 residues. Per germline, CDR1 SGHRS and CDR2 YFSETQ. The V end was cut by 0 bases, the J end by 0 bases, with 7 bases between. CDR3 region: CASSLEGSSGNTIYF. The CDR3 DNA reads as TGCGCCAGCAGCTTGGAAGGGAGCTCTGGAAACACCATATATTTT.

This clone came up a few times. V and J are TRBV27 and TRBJ2-7, with TRBD2 matching 7 bases. Per germline, CDR1 MNHEY and CDR2 SMNVEV (reference sequence). The CDR3 length is 16 residues. V dropped 5 bases and J dropped 6; count of bases not matched to a gene: 16. As DNA, the CDR3 is TGTGCCAGCAGTCCCTTTGGGGGGAGGGCCGTTAGCGAGCAGTACTTC. It translates to CASSPFGGRAVSEQYF.

This sequence joins TRBV7-9 and TRBJ1-4; a possible D gene is TRBD1 (6 bases). The V gene lost 5 bases and the J gene lost 0 bases, with 10 bases spanning the gap. The germline V gene encodes CDR1 SEHNR and CDR2 FQNEAQ (reference sequence). The length of the CDR3 is 15 residues. The CDR3 loop is CASSQQGATNEKLFF. CDR3 DNA: TGTGCCAGCAGCCAACAGGGAGCAACTAATGAAAAACTGTTTTTT.

In this sample, this clone turned up a few times. The chain joins TRBV4-3 to TRBJ2-3, with 8 bases that match TRBD2. This CDR3 contains 18 residues. Unmatched junction bases numbered 11, after V lost 0 bases and J lost 3 bases. Germline CDR1 is LGHNA and CDR2 is YSLEER. This chain's CDR3 is CASSQDLVGTSNTDTQYF. CDR3 coding DNA: TGCGCCAGCAGCCAAGACCTGGTAGGGACTAGTAATACAGATACGCAGTATTTT.

The chain links TRBV3-1 (or the pseudogene TRBV3-2) to TRBJ2-4, with no clear D. V gave up 1 base and J gave up 0 bases, with 7 bases separating them. The CDR3 runs to 15 residues. The germline V gene encodes CDR1 LGHDT and CDR2 YNNKEL (reference sequence). In DNA form, the CDR3 reads TGTGCCAGCAGCCAAGGGGCGTCAGCCAAAAACATTCAGTACTTC. Its protein is CASSQGASAKNIQYF.

This clone is a singleton in its sample. The V gene is TRBV10-3, the J gene TRBJ2-2, with TRBD2 identical over 9 bases. The CDR3 contains 16 residues. Unmatched junction bases numbered 7, after V lost 3 bases and J lost 5 bases. Germline V lookup: CDR1 ENHRY, CDR2 SYGVKD. The chain's CDR3 is CAISDSGRGATGELFF. As DNA, the CDR3 is TGTGCCATCAGTGATAGCGGGAGAGGGGCAACCGGGGAGCTGTTTTTT.

Only one count was recorded for this clone. The chain recombines TRBV5-5 with TRBJ1-2; possible D gene TRBD1, 5 bases. This CDR3 is 15 amino acids long. Trimming removed 0 bases at V and 1 base at J, with 10 bases between. Looked up from germline, CDR1 is SGHKS and CDR2 is YYEKEE (reference sequence). CDR3 nucleotide sequence: TGTGCCAGCAGCTTGGGGCAGGGATTTAACTATGGCTACACCTTC. Its protein is CASSLGQGFNYGYTF. The whole variable domain, filled in from reference TRBV5-5 and TRBJ1-2, reads DAGVTQSPTHLIKTRGQQVTLRCSPISGHKSVSWYQQVLGQGPQFIFQYYEKEERGRGNFPDRFSARQFPNYSSELNVNALLLGDSALYLCASSLGQGFNYGYTFGSGTRLTVV.

This chain uses TRBV11-2 with TRBJ2-4; 7 nucleotides agree with TRBD2. The V gene end was trimmed by 0 bases and the J gene end by 6 bases; junction bases not matched to a gene: 5. The length of the CDR3 is 15 residues. Germline V gene sequence: CDR1 SGHAT, CDR2 FQNNGV. Written as DNA, the CDR3 is TGTGCCAGCAGCTTAGATCGGACTAGACCAAACATTCAGTACTTC. It specifies CASSLDRTRPNIQYF.

This clone was seen once. The gene calls are TRBV6-6 and TRBJ2-1; maybe TRBD1 (6 bases). CDR1 is MNHNY, CDR2 SVGAGI, per germline (reference sequence). CDR3 size: 12 residues. V gave up 5 bases and J gave up 9 bases, with 11 bases separating them. CDR3: CASSHRAGEQFF. CDR3 sequence (DNA): TGTGCCAGCAGTCACAGGGCCGGTGAGCAGTTCTTC.

V usage is TRBV6-6 and J usage is TRBJ1-1; 7 bases map to TRBD1. This CDR3 is built from 15 residues. Germline trimming cut 5 bases from V and 3 bases from J; bases unmatched to any gene: 9. Per germline, CDR1 MNHNY and CDR2 SVGAGI (reference sequence). The CDR3 loop reads CASSLRGVVYTEAFF. Here the CDR3 DNA reads TGTGCCAGCAGTCTCAGGGGGGTCGTGTACACTGAAGCTTTCTTT.

The genes are TRBV18 and TRBJ2-7; a possible D gene is TRBD1 (6 bases). V was cut by 6 bases and J by 11 bases, with 26 bases left in between. There are 15 residues in the CDR3. The germline gives CDR1 KGHSH, CDR2 LQKENI. CDR3 in DNA: TGTGCCAGCTCGCCAACACGAACAGGGATCTCTGAGAAGTACTTC. Translating it yields CASSPTRTGISEKYF. The full variable domain, completed using reference TRBV18 and TRBJ2-7, is NAGVMQNPRHLVRRRGQEARLRCSPMKGHSHVYWYRQLPEEGLKFMVYLQKENIIDESGMPKERFSAEFPKEGPSILRIQQVVRGDSAAYFCASSPTRTGISEKYFGPGTRLTVT.